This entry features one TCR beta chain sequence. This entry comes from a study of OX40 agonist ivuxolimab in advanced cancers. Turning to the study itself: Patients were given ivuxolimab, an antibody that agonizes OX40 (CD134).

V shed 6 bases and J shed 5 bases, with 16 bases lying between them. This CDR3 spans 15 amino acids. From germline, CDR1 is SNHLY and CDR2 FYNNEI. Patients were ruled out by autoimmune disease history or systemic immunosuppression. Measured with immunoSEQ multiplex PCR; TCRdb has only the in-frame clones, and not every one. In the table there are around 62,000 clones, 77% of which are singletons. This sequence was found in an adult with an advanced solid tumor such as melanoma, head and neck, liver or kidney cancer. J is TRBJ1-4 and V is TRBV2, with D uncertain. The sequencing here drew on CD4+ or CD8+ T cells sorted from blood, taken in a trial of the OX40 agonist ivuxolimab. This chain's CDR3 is CASRPGRGPNEKLFF. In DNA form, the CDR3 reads TGTGCCAGCAGGCCTGGACGTGGACCGAATGAAAAACTGTTTTTT.